The 3 T cell receptor beta chains reported below all come from one sample, sequenced in a study of blood T cell repertoires in COVID-19. The assay was immunoSEQ multiplex PCR, and TCRdb's table has in-frame clones only and misses some. The profile shows about 11,000 clones, 70% to 85% of them singletons. Specimen: peripheral blood. The receptors shown here come from a man aged 55 to 69 with COVID-19, enrolled during active disease.

This clone turned up a few times. This chain uses TRBV30 with TRBJ2-2; D might be TRBD1 (5 bases). In germline, CDR1 is GTSNPN, CDR2 SVGIG (reference sequence). The length of the CDR3 is 15 residues. V gave up 5 bases and J gave up 0 bases, with 13 bases separating them. CDR3 in amino acids: CAWCRRQPNTGELFF. The CDR3 nucleotides are TGTGCCTGGTGCAGGAGACAGCCGAACACCGGGGAGCTGTTTTTT.

The chain uses TRBV28 and TRBJ1-2; D is possibly TRBD1 (5 bases). The CDR3 length is 12 residues. CDR1 and CDR2 (germline): MDHEN, SYDVKM. V gave up 6 bases and J gave up 4 bases, with 9 bases separating them. The CDR3 reads CASRGRAYGYTF. CDR3 coding DNA: TGTGCCAGCAGGGGCAGGGCCTATGGCTACACCTTC.

The rearrangement joins TRBV5-1 to TRBJ2-1; a possible D gene is TRBD2 (5 bases). CDR3 size: 16 residues. Looked up from germline, CDR1 is SGHRS and CDR2 is YFSETQ. V was trimmed by 2 bases and J by 2 bases, leaving 14 bases between them. The CDR3 here is CASSFGLITTYNEQFF. The CDR3 DNA reads TGCGCCAGCAGCTTCGGACTGATCACCACCTACAATGAGCAGTTCTTC.